This T cell receptor (beta chain) was found in a study of blood T cells in healthy people across ages. Broader study findings: Diversity of TCR beta per million T cells declined in a roughly linear way with age.

In terms of origin and age, donors were healthy Caucasian individuals from Russia aged about 6 to 90. The V gene lost 4 bases and the J gene lost 6 bases, with 13 bases spanning the gap. The CDR3 is made up of 13 amino acids. Germline V CDR1 and CDR2: SGHVS, FQNEAQ. Combining a sample-barcoded 5' primer with a J-beta primer mix, a second PCR ran for roughly 7 to 12 cycles. TCRdb re-analysed the 5' RACE reads in MiXCR, keeping a single row per CDR3 protein. Of some 690,000 distinct CDR3 sequences in the sample, around a fifth are singletons; the top ten hold approximately 20%. This clonotype came up a few times. Its antigen is undetermined.

The rearrangement uses TRBV7-8 and TRBJ2-7; D ambiguous. The source material was blood. The clonotype originates from a man in his 70s in good health. Here the CDR3 reads CASSWNGQFEQYF. The CDR3 DNA reads TGTGCCAGCAGCTGGAATGGGCAGTTCGAGCAGTACTTC.